This T cell receptor (beta chain) was found in a study of blood T cell repertoires in COVID-19. Whole-study context: The United States, Italy and Spain were the sources of the acute and convalescent COVID-19 samples.

J lost 0 bases, V lost 1 base, and 10 bases had no gene match. Germline CDR1 is SGHTA and CDR2 is FQGNSA. This CDR3 spans 18 amino acids. Assay: immunoSEQ multiplex PCR; the TCRdb copy retains only in-frame clones and omits some. The sample contains under 450,000 clones, just over 90% of which appear only once. The TCR was taken from a woman aged 35 to 49 who had been exposed to COVID-19. The sample taken for sequencing was PBMCs or T cells enriched from blood (not recorded which). J is TRBJ2-7 and V is TRBV7-2, with 9 bases lining up with TRBD2. CDR3 residues: CASSLVASGDTFSYEQYF. As DNA, the CDR3 is TGTGCCAGCAGCTTAGTAGCTAGCGGGGATACCTTCTCCTACGAGCAGTACTTC.